What follows are 16 T cell receptor beta chains derived from one specimen sequenced in a study of blood T cell repertoires in COVID-19. Only in-frame clones appear in the TCRdb table, and some are missing; sequencing was by immunoSEQ multiplex PCR. The profile covers some 52,000 clones, with around 86% appearing a single time and approximately 27% taken by the ten largest. The sequenced sample was peripheral blood. These receptors were taken from a human donor in a cohort sampled during active COVID-19.

The chain recombines TRBV1 with TRBJ2-7; the table's D call, TRBD2, was not checked against the DNA. TRBV1 is deemed a pseudogene. The CDR3 has 16 amino acids. The CDR3 DNA sequence: TGCACCAGCAGCCAAGCCCTAGCGGGAATCTACTACGAGCAGTACTTC. Translated, it gives CTSSQALAGIYYEQYF.

V and J are TRBV11-1 and TRBJ2-1; D possibly corresponds to TRBD1 (6 bases). Germline V CDR1 and CDR2: SGHAT, FQDESV (reference sequence). This CDR3 contains 12 residues. The ends were cut back, 3 bases at V and 11 bases at J, with 11 bases in the middle. DNA for the CDR3: TGTGCCAGCAGCTTCAGGGGATTCCAGCAGTTCTTC. Protein: CASSFRGFQQFF.

This clone was picked up one time. J is TRBJ2-1 and V is TRBV11-2; the D is unclear. Germline V CDR1 and CDR2: SGHAT, FQNNGV. The ends were cut back, 5 bases at V and 3 bases at J, with 11 bases in the middle. This CDR3 is built from 14 residues. For the CDR3, the DNA is TGTGCCAGCAGCCCCCAGGCCTACTACAATGAGCAGTTCTTC. Translating it yields CASSPQAYYNEQFF.

CDR3 in amino acids: CASSLWDRGNNEQFF. The CDR3 DNA reads TGTGCCAGCAGCTTATGGGACAGGGGGAATAATGAGCAGTTCTTC. This chain connects TRBV7-2 to TRBJ2-1, with 11 bases that match TRBD1. This CDR3 region has 15 residues. V shed 2 bases and J 7 bases; nucleotides not matched to a gene: 4. The germline CDR1 and CDR2 sequences are SGHTA and FQGNSA.

V gene TRBV5-1 combines with J gene TRBJ2-3; a weak D match, TRBD2 (6 bases). The CDR3 length is 15 residues. Germline V CDR1 and CDR2: SGHRS, YFSETQ. The germline V and J ends were trimmed by 3 bases and 1 base, with 12 bases remaining between them. The CDR3 DNA reads TGCGCCAGCAGCTCCTATAGCGGCCGCACAGATACGCAGTATTTT. This sequence encodes CASSSYSGRTDTQYF.

V and J are TRBV5-1 and TRBJ2-7; TRBD2 matches 13 bases. Germline CDR1 is SGHRS and CDR2 is YFSETQ. This CDR3 has 14 amino acids. The V and J ends lost 4 bases and 3 bases, in that order; junction bases with no gene match: 1. The CDR3 sequence: CASSRTSGSYEQYF. The CDR3 nucleotides read TGCGCCAGCAGCCGGACTAGCGGGAGCTACGAGCAGTACTTC.

This chain connects TRBV5-1 to TRBJ1-2, with D maybe TRBD1 (6 bases). Deletions cut 4 bases from V and 4 bases from J, with 14 bases between. From germline, CDR1 is SGHRS and CDR2 YFSETQ. The length of the CDR3 is 14 residues. CDR3 nucleotide sequence: TGCGCCAGCAGCCCCTCACAGGGTGGCTATGGCTACACCTTC. Amino acids: CASSPSQGGYGYTF.

This CDR3 reads CASSAGGVGTGELFF. CDR3 nucleotide sequence: TGTGCCAGCAGTGCAGGGGGCGTCGGCACCGGGGAGCTGTTTTTT. The chain uses TRBV4-2 and TRBJ2-2; 8 positions agree with TRBD1. Germline assignment: CDR1 LGHNA and CDR2 YNFKEQ. This CDR3 has 15 amino acids. The V gene end was trimmed by 6 bases and the J gene end by 4 bases; junction bases not matched to a gene: 7.

This clone showed up just a few times. The chain carries TRBV5-1 and TRBJ2-7; TRBD1 agrees at 7 bases. With V trimmed by 3 bases and J by 0 bases, 6 bases remained unmatched. The germline CDR1 and CDR2 sequences are SGHRS and YFSETQ. CDR3 size: 15 residues. CDR3 DNA: TGCGCCAGCAGCTGGGGGACAGCGAACTCCTACGAGCAGTACTTC. Translation: CASSWGTANSYEQYF.

This clone was recorded only once. The rearrangement uses TRBV3-1 (or the pseudogene TRBV3-2) and TRBJ2-7; TRBD1 aligns across 10 bases. This CDR3 has 16 residues. V was clipped by 5 bases and J by 2 bases; unmatched bases: 9. In germline, CDR1 is LGHDT, CDR2 YNNKEL (reference sequence). Here the CDR3 DNA reads TGTGCCAGCAGCTCCCCTCGAGGGACAGGGGCCTACGAGCAGTACTTC. Protein sequence: CASSSPRGTGAYEQYF.

This clone was picked up a small number of times. This chain links TRBV19 with TRBJ1-6; 8 bases match TRBD1. The germline V gene has CDR1 LNHDA and CDR2 SQIVND (reference sequence). The CDR3 consists of 15 residues. Trimming at V came to 5 bases and at J to 9 bases, leaving 9 bases not matched to a gene. Written as DNA, the CDR3 is TGTGCCAGTAGTTCGGCCCGGGACAGGCCTTCACCCCTCCACTTT. Translating it yields CASSSARDRPSPLHF.

CDR3 nucleotide sequence: TGTGCCAGCAGCCAAGTAAAGACAGGGGCCTCTAATTCACCCCTCCACTTT. It translates to CASSQVKTGASNSPLHF. J is TRBJ1-6 and V is TRBV3-1 (or the pseudogene TRBV3-2), with 8 positions matching TRBD1. Germline CDR1 and CDR2: LGHDT and YNNKEL (reference sequence). The trim removed 1 base at V and 6 bases at J, leaving 8 bases unmatched. CDR3 size: 17 residues.

The V call is TRBV6-5, the J call TRBJ1-2, with D possibly TRBD1 on 6 matching bases. The CDR3 has 16 residues. Germline lookup yields CDR1 MNHEY and CDR2 SVGAGI. Trimming took 4 bases from V and 4 from J, leaving 19 bases between them. This chain's CDR3 is CASSSPQGLDGYGYTF. The CDR3 DNA sequence: TGTGCCAGCAGTTCCCCACAGGGCCTTGACGGCTATGGCTACACCTTC.

CDR3 DNA sequence: TGTGCCAGCACGGGATATGGGGCCAACGTCCTGACTTTC. Translating gives CASTGYGANVLTF. V and J are TRBV25-1 and TRBJ2-6; the D gene is possibly TRBD2 (5 bases). The CDR3 is made up of 13 amino acids. The germline V gene encodes CDR1 MGHDK and CDR2 SYGVNS. The germline V and J ends were trimmed by 7 bases and 3 bases, with 7 bases remaining between them. Combining the CDR3 with reference TRBV25-1 and TRBJ2-6 gives the whole variable domain EADIYQTPRYLVIGTGKKITLECSQTMGHDKMYWYQQDPGMELHLIHYSYGVNSTEKGDLSSESTVSRIRTEHFPLTLESARPSHTSQYLCASTGYGANVLTFGAGSRLTVL.

The chain employs TRBV25-1 and TRBJ2-3; D not resolved. Deletions cut 3 bases from V and 1 base from J, with 8 bases between. Germline V CDR1 and CDR2: MGHDK, SYGVNS. There are 14 residues in the CDR3. This chain's CDR3 is CASSDRLGTDTQYF. The CDR3 coding sequence is TGTGCCAGCAGTGACCGACTCGGCACAGATACGCAGTATTTT.

On this clone: This specimen includes other DNA sequences encoding the same CDR3. The J gene is TRBJ1-6, the V gene TRBV6-6, with TRBD1 matching over 11 bases. This CDR3 contains 15 residues. CDR1 MNHNY and CDR2 SVGAGI come from the germline V gene (reference sequence). The junction had 7 bases not matched to a gene; V was cut back by 5 bases and J by 10 bases. The CDR3 protein is CASSNRDRGRSPLHF. The CDR3, as DNA: TGTGCCAGCAGTAACCGGGACAGGGGGAGATCACCCCTCCACTTT.